This TCR beta chain originates from a study of control samples from healthy donors and cancer patients. TCRdb keeps only in-frame clones here, not all; method: immunoSEQ multiplex PCR. The sample has about 150,000 clones; 80% to 95% are singletons. Germline CDR1 and CDR2: WSHSY and SAAADI. V lost 8 bases to trimming and J lost 7 bases; unmatched junction nucleotides: 7. This CDR3 comprises 14 residues. The source material was blood. The chain carries TRBV10-2 and TRBJ2-2; 10 nucleotides align to TRBD2. This sequence was found in a man aged 18 to 29 in good health. The CDR3 reads CASWSGRANGELFF. CDR3 bases: TGCGCCAGCTGGAGCGGGAGGGCCAACGGGGAGCTGTTTTTT.